A single TCR beta chain is shown here with its context. Profiled with immunoSEQ multiplex PCR; TCRdb holds only in-frame clones, not every one. The profile shows roughly 81,000 clones, approximately 86% of them singletons. The data are from a study of T cell responses to AZD1222 COVID-19 vaccine. CDR3 size: 14 residues. CDR1 SGHRS and CDR2 YFSETQ come from the germline V gene. J gave up 6 bases and V 2 bases, and 6 bases lay outside the gene matches. The sample consisted of peripheral blood, taken on day 0 of AZD1222 vaccination. The source of this sequence is an adult in good health. The chain joins TRBV5-1 to TRBJ2-5, with 8 bases lining up with TRBD1. The CDR3 loop reads CASSLGTGLKTQYF. For the CDR3, the DNA is TGCGCCAGCAGCTTAGGGACAGGCCTAAAGACCCAGTACTTC.